Listed below are T cell receptor beta chains from one sample, sequenced in a study of chemoradiotherapy in HPV16-positive cancers. This table comes from immunoSEQ multiplex PCR, and its TCRdb copy is limited to in-frame clones, with some not included. The sample holds about 32,000 clones; roughly 88% are singletons and the top ten take roughly 4.4%. The specimen comprised blood, sampled from a patient who underwent chemoradiotherapy. The source is a human donor with HPV-associated anogenital cancer. Each CDR3 is given with its conserved first and last residue. The D gene is left open where the match is weak. Clone sizes are given selectively: once, few, many, or a class where the clone is expanded.

V	D	J	size	DNA	CDR3
TRBV5-8	.	TRBJ2-1	once	TGTGCCAGCAGCCGTGAGGGACTTTTCAAAAACAATGAGCAGTTCTTC	CASSREGLFKNNEQFF
TRBV5-6	.	TRBJ1-2	.	TGTGCCAGCAGCCCTGCTCGGAACTATGGCTGCACCTTC	CASSPARNYGCTF
TRBV4-1	TRBD1	TRBJ1-2	.	TGCGCCAGCAGCAGGACAACAGGGGGAGATAGCTATGGCTACACCTTC	CASSRTTGGDSYGYTF
TRBV5-1	TRBD2	TRBJ2-1	.	TGCGCCAGCAGAGCCGGGACTAGCGGGACTAGCTCCTACAATGAGCAGTTCTTC	CASRAGTSGTSSYNEQFF
TRBV6-5	TRBD1	TRBJ2-7	.	TGTGCCAGCAGTTACTCCGCAGGGGGCCCCTACGAGCAGTACTTC	CASSYSAGGPYEQYF
TRBV12-2	.	TRBJ1-1	.	TGTGCAAGTCGCGACGAACAGAGGGGAGCCACTGAAGCTTTCTTT	CASRDEQRGATEAFF
TRBV10-3	TRBD1	TRBJ1-4	.	TGTGCCATTTCGGGACAGCAGAATGAAAAACTGTTTTTT	CAISGQQNEKLFF
TRBV29-1	.	TRBJ2-5	.	TGCAGCGTTGACGTGGGAGGTGTGGAGACCCAGTACTTC	CSVDVGGVETQYF
TRBV28	.	TRBJ1-2	.	TGTGCCAGCAGTAGGGGGGGCTATGGCTACACCTTC	CASSRGGYGYTF
TRBV19	.	TRBJ2-3	.	TGTGCCAGTACTAACCGAGATACGCAGTATTTT	CASTNRDTQYF
TRBV7-7	.	TRBJ1-1	once	TGTGCTAGCAGCTTAAATAGTGGAACTGAAGCTTTCTTT	CASSLNSGTEAFF
TRBV7-9	.	TRBJ2-7	.	TGTGCCAGCACAAGACAGGCCCACGAGCAGTACTTC	CASTRQAHEQYF
TRBV11-2	TRBD2	TRBJ2-1	once	TGTGCCAGCAGCCTAGGACTAGCGGGGATGAATGAGCAGTTCTTC	CASSLGLAGMNEQFF
TRBV19	.	TRBJ1-2	once	TGTGCCAGTAGTATCCCTGCAGCAGGTGGAAACTATGGCTACACCTTC	CASSIPAAGGNYGYTF
TRBV28	.	TRBJ2-1	.	TGTGCCAGCAAGGGGACGGGGGAGCAGTTCTTC	CASKGTGEQFF
TRBV10-1	.	TRBJ1-1	.	TGCGCCAGCAGTGAGGGCGAGAACACTGAAGCTTTCTTT	CASSEGENTEAFF